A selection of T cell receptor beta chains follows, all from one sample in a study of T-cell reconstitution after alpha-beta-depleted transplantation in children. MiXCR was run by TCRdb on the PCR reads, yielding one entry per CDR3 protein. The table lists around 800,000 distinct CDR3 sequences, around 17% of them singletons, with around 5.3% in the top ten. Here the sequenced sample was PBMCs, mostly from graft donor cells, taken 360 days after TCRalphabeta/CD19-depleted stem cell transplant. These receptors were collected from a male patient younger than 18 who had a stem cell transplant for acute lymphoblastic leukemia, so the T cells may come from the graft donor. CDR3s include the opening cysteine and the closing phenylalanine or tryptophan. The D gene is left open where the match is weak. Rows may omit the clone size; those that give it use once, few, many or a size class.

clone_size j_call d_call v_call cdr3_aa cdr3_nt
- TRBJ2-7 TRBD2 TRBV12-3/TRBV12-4 CASTPKGGAGGLSYEQYF TGTGCCAGCACCCCCAAGGGGGGTGCGGGAGGACTTTCCTACGAGCAGTACTTC
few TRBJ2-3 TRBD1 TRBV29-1 CSVAGGGGTDTQYF TGCAGCGTTGCAGGGGGCGGCGGAACAGATACGCAGTATTTT
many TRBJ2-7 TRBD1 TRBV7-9 CASSYDRDYEQYF TGTGCCAGCAGCTACGACAGGGACTACGAGCAGTACTTC
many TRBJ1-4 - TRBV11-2 CASSSLRGPYEKLFF TGTGCCAGCAGCTCGCTAAGGGGACCCTATGAAAAACTGTTTTTT
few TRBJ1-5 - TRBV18 CASSQDSVNQPQHF TGTGCCAGCTCACAGGACAGCGTAAATCAGCCCCAGCATTTT
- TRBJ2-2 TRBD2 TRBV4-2 CASSPPSGPYTGELFF TGTGCCAGCAGCCCCCCTAGCGGCCCCTACACCGGGGAGCTGTTTTTT
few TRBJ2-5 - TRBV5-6 CASSFIQGDQETQYF TGTGCCAGCAGCTTCATACAGGGCGACCAAGAGACCCAGTACTTC
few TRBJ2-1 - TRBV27 CASSWDFYNEQFF TGTGCCAGCAGTTGGGACTTCTACAATGAGCAGTTCTTC
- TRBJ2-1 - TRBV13 CAISAGLPGNSAHNEQFF TGTGCCATCAGCGCGGGACTCCCCGGTAACTCGGCCCACAATGAGCAGTTCTTC
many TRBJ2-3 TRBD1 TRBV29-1 CSAGWGQARSFTDTQYF TGCAGCGCTGGGTGGGGACAGGCAAGAAGCTTCACAGATACGCAGTATTTT
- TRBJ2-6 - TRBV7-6 CASSLVASGSGANVLTF TGTGCCAGCAGCTTAGTAGCATCGGGCTCTGGGGCCAACGTCCTGACTTTC
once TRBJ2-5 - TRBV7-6 CASSFFLETQYF TGTGCCAGCAGCTTTTTCTTAGAGACCCAGTACTTC
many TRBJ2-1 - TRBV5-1 CASSMTLNEQFF TGCGCCAGCAGCATGACTTTGAATGAGCAGTTCTTC
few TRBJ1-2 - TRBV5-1 CASSYDSDYGYTF TGCGCCAGCAGTTACGACAGCGACTATGGCTACACCTTC
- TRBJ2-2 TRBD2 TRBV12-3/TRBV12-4 CASSSAGGSGELFF TGTGCCAGCAGTTCAGCGGGAGGGAGCGGGGAGCTGTTTTTT
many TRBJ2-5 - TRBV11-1 CASSTRETQYF TGTGCCAGCAGCACCAGAGAGACCCAGTACTTC
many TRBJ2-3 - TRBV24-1 CATSALAGKIASTDTQYF TGTGCCACCAGTGCCCTCGCGGGGAAAATAGCGAGCACAGATACGCAGTATTTT
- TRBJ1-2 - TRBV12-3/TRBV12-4 CASTPGGIGYTF TGTGCCAGCACCCCGGGAGGTATTGGCTACACCTTC
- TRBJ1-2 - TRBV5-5 CASSLVTANYGYTF TGTGCCAGCAGCTTGGTCACAGCTAACTATGGCTACACCTTC
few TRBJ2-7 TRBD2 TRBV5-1 CASSRTGTSGSYEQYF TGCGCCAGCAGCCGAACTGGGACTAGCGGGAGCTACGAGCAGTACTTC
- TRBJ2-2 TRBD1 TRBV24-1 CATRQDREYTGELFF TGTGCCACCAGACAGGACAGGGAATACACCGGGGAGCTGTTTTTT
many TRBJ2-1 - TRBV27 CASSFTGTAAHEQFF TGTGCCAGCAGTTTCACAGGGACGGCCGCTCATGAGCAGTTCTTC
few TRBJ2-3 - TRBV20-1 CSARRLTDTQYF TGCAGTGCCAGGCGTCTGACAGATACGCAGTATTTT
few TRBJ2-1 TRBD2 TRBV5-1 CASSYLAGGQDEQFF TGCGCCAGCAGCTACCTAGCGGGAGGGCAGGATGAGCAGTTCTTC
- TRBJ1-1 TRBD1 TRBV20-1 CSAGTGGLNTEAFF TGCAGTGCCGGGACAGGGGGCCTGAACACTGAAGCTTTCTTT
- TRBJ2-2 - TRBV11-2 CASSLEASYTGELFF TGTGCCAGCAGCTTAGAAGCGTCCTACACCGGGGAGCTGTTTTTT
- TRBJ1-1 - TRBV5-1 CASSRTGTPITEAFF TGCGCCAGCAGCAGAACCGGGACACCAATCACTGAAGCTTTCTTT
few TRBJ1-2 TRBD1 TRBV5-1 CASSSGQPYGYTF TGCGCCAGCAGCTCGGGACAGCCGTATGGCTACACCTTC
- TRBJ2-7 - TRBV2 CASSEGPPYEQYF TGTGCCAGCAGTGAAGGGCCCCCCTACGAGCAGTACTTC
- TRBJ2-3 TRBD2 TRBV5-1 CASSTGAGGGTDTQYF TGCGCCAGCAGCACAGGAGCGGGAGGAGGCACAGATACGCAGTATTTT
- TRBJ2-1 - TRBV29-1 CSVGDEQFF TGCAGCGTTGGCGATGAGCAGTTCTTC
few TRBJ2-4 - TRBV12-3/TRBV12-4 CASSLAAPLGNIQYF TGTGCCAGCAGTTTAGCGGCACCCTTGGGAAACATTCAGTACTTC
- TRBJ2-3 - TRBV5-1 CASRTYTRRRTDTQYF TGCGCCAGCAGGACCTACACGCGGCGGCGCACAGATACGCAGTATTTT
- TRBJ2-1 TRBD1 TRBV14 CASSRRNPGQGFLYNEQFF TGTGCCAGCAGCCGCCGAAATCCGGGACAGGGGTTCCTCTACAATGAGCAGTTCTTC
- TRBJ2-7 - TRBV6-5 CASSYDSLVSEQYF TGTGCCAGCAGTTACGACAGTTTAGTTAGCGAGCAGTACTTC
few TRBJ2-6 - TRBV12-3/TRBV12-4 CASSGGWTGISGANVLTF TGTGCCAGCAGTGGGGGGTGGACAGGCATCTCTGGGGCCAACGTCCTGACTTTC
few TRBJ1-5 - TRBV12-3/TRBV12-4 CASSLFWTVSNQPQHF TGTGCCAGCAGTTTATTCTGGACAGTTAGCAATCAGCCCCAGCATTTT
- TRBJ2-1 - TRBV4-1 CASSQPRGRVSYNEQFF TGCGCCAGCAGCCAACCCAGGGGGAGGGTCTCCTACAATGAGCAGTTCTTC
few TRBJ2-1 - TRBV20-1 CSATRADNEQFF TGCAGTGCTACCAGGGCCGACAATGAGCAGTTCTTC
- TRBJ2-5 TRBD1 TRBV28 CASSLYLTVGTGGWSETQYF TGTGCCAGCAGTTTGTACTTGACCGTTGGGACAGGGGGCTGGTCAGAGACCCAGTACTTC
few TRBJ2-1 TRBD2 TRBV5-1 CASSSPGTSGSYNEQFF TGCGCCAGCAGCTCCCCAGGGACTAGCGGCTCCTACAATGAGCAGTTCTTC
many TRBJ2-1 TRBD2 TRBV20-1 CSALGLAGASGYNEQFF TGCAGTGCTTTAGGACTAGCGGGAGCGAGTGGATACAATGAGCAGTTCTTC
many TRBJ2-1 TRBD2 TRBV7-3 CASSLPQGGLAGRSSYNEQFF TGTGCCAGCAGCCTCCCCCAGGGGGGACTAGCGGGTCGGAGCTCCTACAATGAGCAGTTCTTC
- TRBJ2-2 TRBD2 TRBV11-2 CASRPGRGREVRGTGELFF TGTGCCAGCAGGCCCGGAAGAGGGAGGGAGGTTAGGGGCACCGGGGAGCTGTTTTTT
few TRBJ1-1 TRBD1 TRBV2 CASSNDRGIEAFF TGTGCCAGCAGTAACGACAGGGGCATTGAAGCTTTCTTT
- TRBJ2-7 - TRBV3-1 CASSQAAGGYEQYF TGTGCCAGCAGCCAAGCGGCAGGAGGCTACGAGCAGTACTTC
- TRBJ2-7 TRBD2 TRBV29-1 CSVVGREGPYEQYF TGCAGCGTTGTCGGTCGGGAGGGCCCCTACGAGCAGTACTTC
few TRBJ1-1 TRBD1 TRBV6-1 CASGGGHTEAFF TGTGCCAGCGGAGGGGGCCACACTGAAGCTTTCTTT
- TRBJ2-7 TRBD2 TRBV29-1 CSVEDPREGPSYEQYF TGCAGCGTTGAAGATCCCCGGGAGGGCCCCTCCTACGAGCAGTACTTC
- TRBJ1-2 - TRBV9 CASGDRLYGYTF TGTGCCAGCGGCGACAGACTTTATGGCTACACCTTC
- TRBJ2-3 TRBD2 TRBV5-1 CASSLVRGRASTDTQYF TGCGCCAGCAGCTTGGTTCGCGGGAGGGCTAGCACAGATACGCAGTATTTT
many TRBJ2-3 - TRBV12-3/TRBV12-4 CASSFIQSTDTQYF TGTGCCAGCAGTTTCATACAGAGCACAGATACGCAGTATTTT
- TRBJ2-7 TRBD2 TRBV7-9 CASSHVAGAYEQYF TGTGCCAGCAGCCACGTAGCGGGAGCCTACGAGCAGTACTTC
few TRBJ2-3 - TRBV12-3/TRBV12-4 CASSSLDMEYF TGTGCCAGCAGCTCCTTGGACATGGAGTATTTT
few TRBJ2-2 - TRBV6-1 CASSVRRGARSTGELFF TGTGCCAGCAGCGTGCGCAGGGGGGCGAGGAGCACCGGGGAGCTGTTTTTT
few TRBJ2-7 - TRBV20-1 CSARLPGSIVSYEQYF TGCAGTGCTAGACTTCCAGGGTCTATAGTCTCCTACGAGCAGTACTTC
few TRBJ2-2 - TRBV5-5 CASSLPFGQELFF TGTGCCAGCAGCTTGCCTTTTGGACAGGAGCTGTTTTTT
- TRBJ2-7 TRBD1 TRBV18 CASSPPGTDYEQYF TGTGCCAGCTCACCACCGGGGACAGACTACGAGCAGTACTTC
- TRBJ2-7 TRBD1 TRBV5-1 CASKVGQGGYEQYF TGCGCCAGCAAAGTGGGACAGGGAGGATACGAGCAGTACTTC